This T cell receptor beta chain was sequenced in a study of identical twins. It was template switching that added a universal primer site, and there were unique molecular identifiers on the cDNA. TCRdb itself ran the 5' RACE reads through MiXCR, one entry per CDR3 protein. The sample contains 460,000 or so distinct CDR3 sequences, approximately 14% of which appear only once. This clonotype was counted only a few times. The CDR3 has 17 residues. CDR1 LGHDT and CDR2 YNNKEL come from the germline V gene (reference sequence). Losses at the gene ends were 3 bases for V and 2 bases for J; bases not matched to a gene: 11. These data are also associated with another study on yellow fever vaccine responses in identical twins. That study reports: It has been reported that, in twins, the vaccine T cell response seemed partly convergent and partly personalized.

This receptor was identified in a woman in her late teens or twenties in good health. This chain uses TRBV3-1 with TRBJ2-7; 9 positions match TRBD1. Sample: CD4+ T cells sorted from blood. The CDR3 spells CASSHGTGLLGTYEQYF. The DNA for the CDR3 is TGTGCCAGCAGCCACGGGACAGGGCTCCTAGGTACCTACGAGCAGTACTTC.